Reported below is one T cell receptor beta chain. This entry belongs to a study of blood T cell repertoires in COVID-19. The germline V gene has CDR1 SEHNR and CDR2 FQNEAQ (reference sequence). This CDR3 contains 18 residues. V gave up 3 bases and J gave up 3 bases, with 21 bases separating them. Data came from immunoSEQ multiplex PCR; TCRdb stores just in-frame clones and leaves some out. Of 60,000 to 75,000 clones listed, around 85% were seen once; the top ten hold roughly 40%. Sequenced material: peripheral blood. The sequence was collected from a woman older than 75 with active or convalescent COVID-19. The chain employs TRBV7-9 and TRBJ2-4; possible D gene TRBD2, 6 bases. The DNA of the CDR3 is TGTGCCAGCAGCTTCGCTTATGGCGGGGTTTCAATCAAAAACATTCAGTACTTC. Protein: CASSFAYGGVSIKNIQYF.